This TCR beta chain was documented in a study of cytomegalovirus exposure and HLA in healthy donors. Whole-study findings and limits: For most subjects, TCR beta sequences were reported to predict HLA-A and HLA-B alleles with accuracy. V- and J-gene trimming of TCR beta was linked (in a later analysis) to a missense DCLRE1C variant.

The CDR3 is 14 amino acids. The germline V gene has CDR1 MDHEN and CDR2 SYDVKM. V shed 6 bases and J shed 2 bases, with 14 bases lying between them. Concerning this clone itself: Its antigen is not known.

In the PCR, 60 Vbeta and 13 Jbeta primers were used. Data came from immunoSEQ multiplex PCR; TCRdb stores just in-frame clones and leaves some out. The sample includes 150,000 to 180,000 clones, 60% to 80% of them seen just once. Material: PBMCs. The genes are TRBV28 and TRBJ2-7, with D tentatively TRBD1 (5 bases). The TCR comes from a man aged 30 to 45 in good health and CMV-seropositive. This chain's CDR3 is CASRSQGITYEQYF. CDR3 nucleotides: TGTGCCAGCAGAAGTCAGGGTATAACCTACGAGCAGTACTTC.